Listed here are 13 T cell receptor beta chains from one sample, sequenced in a study of cytomegalovirus exposure and HLA in healthy donors. The primer mix had 60 Vbeta and 13 Jbeta primers. Libraries were prepared by immunoSEQ multiplex PCR; TCRdb keeps only in-frame clonotypes and omits some of them. The sample has 40,000 or so clones, approximately 79% seen once; the top ten hold more than 7%. Sequencing was done on a sample of PBMCs. The source of these receptors is a woman in her 30s in good health and CMV-seropositive.

Concerning this clone: A read error may produce the germline difference seen at one junction end. The chain recombines TRBV7-9 with TRBJ2-7; 13 nucleotides agree with TRBD2. The CDR3 covers 17 residues. The germline V gene has CDR1 SEHNR and CDR2 FQNEAQ (reference sequence). CDR3 sequence: CSSSSYRTSGGRDEQYF. The CDR3, as DNA: TGTTCCAGCAGCTCCTACAGGACTAGCGGGGGCCGGGACGAGCAGTACTTC.

In nucleotides, the CDR3 is TGCAGCGTTGAAGGACTAGCGGGAGCCGATGAGCAGTTCTTC. It yields the protein CSVEGLAGADEQFF. The V call is TRBV29-1, the J call TRBJ2-1; TRBD2 matches at 12 bases. Germline V gene data show CDR1 as SQVTM and CDR2 as ANQGSEA. V lost 1 base to trimming and J lost 8 bases; unmatched junction nucleotides: 3. CDR3 size: 14 residues.

The V and J genes are TRBV27 and TRBJ1-6; TRBD1 matches at 9 bases. The CDR3 length is 18 residues. J gave up 3 bases and V 3 bases, and 9 bases lay outside the gene matches. From germline, CDR1 is MNHEY and CDR2 SMNVEV (reference sequence). CDR3 sequence reads: CASSLGGDRGVYNSPLHF. The CDR3, as DNA: TGTGCCAGCAGTTTGGGGGGAGACAGGGGGGTCTATAATTCACCCCTCCACTTT.

The rearrangement uses TRBV10-3 and TRBJ1-2; 7 nucleotides agree with TRBD1. Germline V gene lookup returns CDR1 ENHRY and CDR2 SYGVKD. V dropped 0 bases and J dropped 5; count of bases not matched to a gene: 3. The CDR3 is made up of 14 amino acids. The CDR3 nucleotides are TGTGCCATCAGTGAGTCAGGGGGCGGTTATGGCTACACCTTC. Translated: CAISESGGGYGYTF.

The chain couples TRBV2 to TRBJ1-4; D remains unclear. The ends were cut back, 2 bases at V and 10 bases at J, with 17 bases in the middle. Germline assignment: CDR1 SNHLY and CDR2 FYNNEI. This CDR3 contains 15 residues. The CDR3 region has the DNA TGTGCCAGCAGTGAATTAAGTAGCGGAAGGACAAAACTGTTTTTT. Translation gives CASSELSSGRTKLFF. Variable domain in full (rest from reference TRBV2 and TRBJ1-4): EPEVTQTPSHQVTQMGQEVILRCVPISNHLYFYWYRQILGQKVEFLVSFYNNEISEKSEIFDDQFSVERPDGSNFTLKIRSTKLEDSAMYFCASSELSSGRTKLFFGSGTQLSVL.

The J gene is TRBJ1-5, the V gene TRBV4-1, with a weak D call TRBD1 (5 bases). The V end was cut by 0 bases, the J end by 0 bases, with 15 bases between. The CDR3 spans 18 residues. Germline CDR1 and CDR2: MGHRA and YSYEKL. DNA for the CDR3: TGCGCCAGCAGCCAAGAATTTAGGGGAGGGATTAGCAATCAGCCCCAGCATTTT. It specifies CASSQEFRGGISNQPQHF.

This clone occurred a few times. J is TRBJ2-4 and V is TRBV27; D possibly corresponds to TRBD1 (5 bases). V lost 5 bases, J lost 4 bases, and 12 bases lay in between. This CDR3 has 14 residues. From germline, CDR1 is MNHEY and CDR2 SMNVEV (reference sequence). This CDR3 reads CASSLDSDKNIQYF. CDR3 DNA sequence: TGTGCCAGCAGTCTCGACAGTGATAAAAACATTCAGTACTTC.

This rearrangement joins TRBV7-8 to TRBJ1-2; 10 bases are a match to TRBD1. V shed 5 bases and J 7 bases; nucleotides not matched to a gene: 4. CDR3 size: 13 residues. Germline CDR1 and CDR2: SGHVS and FQNEAQ. The CDR3 sequence: CASSPGTGAGYTF. In DNA form, the CDR3 reads TGTGCCAGCAGCCCAGGGACAGGGGCTGGCTACACCTTC. The full variable domain, with the rest looked up from reference TRBV7-8 and TRBJ1-2, is GAGVSQSPRYKVAKRGQDVALRCDPISGHVSLFWYQQALGQGPEFLTYFQNEAQLDKSGLPSDRFFAERPEGSVSTLKIQRTQQEDSAVYLCASSPGTGAGYTFGSGTRLTVV.

This clone occurred a few times. The genes are TRBV28 and TRBJ2-7; 11 positions agree with TRBD2. The CDR3 is made up of 15 amino acids. From germline, CDR1 is MDHEN and CDR2 SYDVKM. Losses at the gene ends were 7 bases for V and 3 bases for J; bases not matched to a gene: 8. Written as DNA, the CDR3 is TGTGCCAGCATCTCGACTAGCGGGATTGACTACGAGCAGTACTTC. Residues: CASISTSGIDYEQYF.

This clone appeared a few times. The chain joins TRBV6-1 to TRBJ1-2, with D possibly TRBD1 on 5 matching bases. The CDR3 is made up of 18 amino acids. Per the germline V gene, CDR1 is MNHNS and CDR2 is SASEGT. Trimming shortened V by 1 base and J by 0 bases, and 18 bases separated the two germline ends. The CDR3 spells CASSEGVPRGSTNYGYTF. CDR3 nucleotides: TGTGCCAGCAGTGAAGGGGTACCAAGGGGCAGCACTAACTATGGCTACACCTTC.

The chain recombines TRBV28 with TRBJ1-4, with 10 bases that match TRBD1. The length of the CDR3 is 18 residues. Germline V gene data show CDR1 as MDHEN and CDR2 as SYDVKM. The J segment lost 2 bases and the V segment lost 9 bases, leaving 15 bases of the junction unmatched. The CDR3 spells CASKSETGGSWTNEKLFF. CDR3 in DNA: TGTGCCAGTAAATCCGAGACAGGGGGCAGTTGGACTAATGAAAAACTGTTTTTT.

In nucleotides, the CDR3 is TGTGCCAGCACAACGTTATTTACAGGGAAGGGGGCTGAAGCTTTCTTT. Translating it yields CASTTLFTGKGAEAFF. The chain employs TRBV28 and TRBJ1-1; D might be TRBD1 (6 bases). The CDR3 spans 16 residues. The germline gives CDR1 MDHEN, CDR2 SYDVKM. The ends were cut back, 7 bases at V and 6 bases at J, with 24 bases in the middle.

The chain links TRBV6-1 to TRBJ1-2, with 8 bases identical to TRBD1. This CDR3 comprises 14 residues. V lost 4 bases, J lost 5 bases, and 6 bases stayed unmatched. In germline, CDR1 is MNHNS, CDR2 SASEGT. This CDR3 is CASSGLTGVYGYTF. CDR3 DNA sequence: TGTGCCAGCAGTGGTCTGACAGGGGTATATGGCTACACCTTC.